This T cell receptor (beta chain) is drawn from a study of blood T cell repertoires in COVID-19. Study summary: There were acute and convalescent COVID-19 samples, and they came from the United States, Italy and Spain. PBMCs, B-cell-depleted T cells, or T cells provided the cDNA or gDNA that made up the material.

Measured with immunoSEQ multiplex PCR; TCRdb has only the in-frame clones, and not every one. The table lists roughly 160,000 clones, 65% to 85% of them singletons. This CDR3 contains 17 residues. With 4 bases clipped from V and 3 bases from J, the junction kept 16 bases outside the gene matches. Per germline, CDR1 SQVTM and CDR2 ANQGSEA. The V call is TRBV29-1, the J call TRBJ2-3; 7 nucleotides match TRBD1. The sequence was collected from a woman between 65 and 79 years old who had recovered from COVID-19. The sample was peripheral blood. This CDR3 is CSVVKIGTALVTDTQYF. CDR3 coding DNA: TGCAGCGTTGTCAAGATCGGGACAGCCCTTGTGACAGATACGCAGTATTTT.